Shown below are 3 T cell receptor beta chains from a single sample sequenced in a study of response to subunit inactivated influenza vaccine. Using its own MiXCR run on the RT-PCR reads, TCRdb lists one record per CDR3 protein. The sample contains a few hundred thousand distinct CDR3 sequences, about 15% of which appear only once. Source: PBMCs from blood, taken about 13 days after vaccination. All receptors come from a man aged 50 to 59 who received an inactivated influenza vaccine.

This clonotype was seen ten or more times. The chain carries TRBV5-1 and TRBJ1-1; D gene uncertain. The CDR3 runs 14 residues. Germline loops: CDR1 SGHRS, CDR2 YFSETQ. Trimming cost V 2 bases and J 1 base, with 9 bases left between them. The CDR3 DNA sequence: TGCGCCAGCAGCTTACCCCAATCGAACACTGAAGCTTTCTTT. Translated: CASSLPQSNTEAFF.

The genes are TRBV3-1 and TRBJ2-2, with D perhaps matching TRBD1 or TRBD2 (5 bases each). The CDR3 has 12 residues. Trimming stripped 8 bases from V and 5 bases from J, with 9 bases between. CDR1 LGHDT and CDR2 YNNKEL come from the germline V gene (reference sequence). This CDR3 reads CASVGGTGELFF. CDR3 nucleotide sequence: TGTGCCAGCGTTGGGGGAACCGGGGAGCTGTTTTTT.

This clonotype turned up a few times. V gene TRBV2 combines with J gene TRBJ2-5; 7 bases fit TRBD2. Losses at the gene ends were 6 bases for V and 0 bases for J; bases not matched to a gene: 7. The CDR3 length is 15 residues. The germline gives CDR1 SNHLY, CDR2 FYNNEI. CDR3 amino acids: CASRKRGSYQETQYF. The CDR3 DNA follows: TGTGCCAGCAGAAAGCGGGGATCGTACCAAGAGACCCAGTACTTC.